In its sample, the clone carrying this T cell receptor beta chain was seen once. As yet, its antigen is unknown. When the RNA was reverse transcribed, random hexamers were used with an input of roughly 0.45 to 1 ug. Amplification of TCR beta CDR3 was carried out by immunoSEQ multiplex PCR, which covered 54 Vbeta and 13 Jbeta segments. TCRdb ran MiXCR on the immunoSEQ multiplex PCR reads and lists one entry per CDR3 protein. The table includes about 85,000 distinct CDR3 sequences, 85% to 95% detected once. Germline V gives CDR1 SGHNT, CDR2 YENEEA. V was clipped by 6 bases and J by 7 bases; unmatched bases: 4. This CDR3 region has 12 residues. Sequencing of TCR beta was undertaken in CD8+ and CD4+ T cells derived from blood. Negative isolation yielded CD4+ and CD8+ T cells, and FACS enriched TEMRA cells. The sample originates from a study of CD8 T cells in Susac syndrome. Study observations and caveats: The authors acknowledged that their TCR sequencing and HLA analysis involved a relatively small number of individuals.

Input material: CD8+ T cells from PBMCs. The gene calls are TRBV11-3 and TRBJ1-1, with 8 nucleotides matching TRBD1. This clonotype was obtained from a human donor in good health. The CDR3 bases are TGTGCCAGCAGTCTCACAGGGGGTGAAGCTTTCTTT. Residues: CASSLTGGEAFF.